One and the same sample provided the 21 T cell receptor beta chains below, sequenced in a study of lymphopenia after photon versus proton radiotherapy. Produced via immunoSEQ multiplex PCR; TCRdb's table is partial and in-frame only. This sample has 2,500 to 3,500 clones, with roughly 76% found just once. This specimen consisted of peripheral blood, obtained from a patient treated with proton-based radiotherapy. The source is a man older than 75 with esophageal cancer.

The rearrangement links TRBV7-2 to TRBJ2-7, with 8 bases aligning to TRBD2. Germline-derived CDR1 and CDR2 are SGHTA and FQGNSA. The CDR3 covers 17 residues. Losses at the gene ends were 2 bases for V and 1 base for J; bases not matched to a gene: 10. CDR3 DNA: TGTGCCAGCAGCTTAAACGAGCGGGGGTTGGGTTCCTACGAGCAGTACTTC. Translating it yields CASSLNERGLGSYEQYF.

V gene TRBV6-1 combines with J gene TRBJ2-7; D not certain. This CDR3 is 11 amino acids long. Trimming pared 6 bases from V and 1 base from J, leaving 4 bases between. Per germline, CDR1 MNHNS and CDR2 SASEGT. The CDR3 here is CASRVSYEQYF. CDR3 bases: TGTGCCAGCAGGGTTTCCTACGAGCAGTACTTC.

This chain uses TRBV7-6 with TRBJ2-2; D gene unclear. Looked up from germline, CDR1 is SGHVS and CDR2 is FNYEAQ. V was shortened by 2 bases and J by 2 bases, with 3 bases between the two germline ends. This CDR3 is built from 13 residues. This CDR3 is CASSLLNTGELFF. Here the CDR3 DNA reads TGTGCCAGCAGCTTATTAAACACCGGGGAGCTGTTTTTT.

The chain links TRBV27 to TRBJ1-3; no firm D call. Trimming pared 1 base from V and 1 base from J, leaving 2 bases between. The germline V gene has CDR1 MNHEY and CDR2 SMNVEV (reference sequence). CDR3 length equals 13 residues. This chain's CDR3 is CASSLWSGNTIYF. CDR3 nucleotides: TGTGCCAGCAGTTTATGGTCTGGAAACACCATATATTTT.

The chain recombines TRBV19 with TRBJ2-3; 15 nucleotides agree with TRBD2. V was pared by 3 bases and J by 2 bases, with 12 bases of the junction left unmatched. The CDR3 covers 20 residues. Germline lookup yields CDR1 LNHDA and CDR2 SQIVND (reference sequence). The DNA for the CDR3 is TGTGCCAGTAGTATTATCGGTGGACTAGCGGGGGGGCCGATCACAGATACGCAGTATTTT. This translates into CASSIIGGLAGGPITDTQYF.

This clone was detected once. The chain recombines TRBV7-2 with TRBJ1-2; no clear D. The V and J ends lost 1 base and 8 bases respectively, with 17 bases between them. The germline V gene has CDR1 SGHTA and CDR2 FQGNSA. CDR3 size: 15 residues. CDR3 bases: TGTGCCAGCAGCTTAGAACCCGGAACACCTTACGGCTACACCTTC. Translation: CASSLEPGTPYGYTF.

The CDR3 DNA reads as TGTGCCACCAGCTCCCGTACTAGCGGGTCAGATACGCAGTATTTT. Encoded protein: CATSSRTSGSDTQYF. The rearrangement uses TRBV15 and TRBJ2-3, with 9 positions matching TRBD2. The V gene end was trimmed by 5 bases and the J gene end by 4 bases; junction bases not matched to a gene: 7. This CDR3 spans 15 amino acids. CDR1 LNHNV and CDR2 YYDKDF come from the germline V gene (reference sequence).

The DNA for the CDR3 is TGCGCCAGCAGCCAAGGGGGGGTCCTCGAGCAGTACTTC. This gives the protein CASSQGGVLEQYF. This rearrangement joins TRBV4-1 to TRBJ2-5, with D perhaps matching TRBD2 (6 bases). The J call may not be correct, given that the DNA end is closer to TRBJ2-7. Germline V gives CDR1 MGHRA, CDR2 YSYEKL. The CDR3 loop spans 13 amino acids.

This chain joins TRBV9 and TRBJ2-5; D unresolved. CDR1 is SGDLS and CDR2 is YYNGEE in the germline V gene. This CDR3 comprises 15 residues. V lost 4 bases, J lost 4 bases, and 17 bases lay in between. In DNA form, the CDR3 reads TGTGCCAGCAGCCAGGTCGGGTCACAAAGAGAGACCCAGTACTTC. Translated: CASSQVGSQRETQYF. Variable domain in full (rest from reference TRBV9 and TRBJ2-5): DSGVTQTPKHLITATGQRVTLRCSPRSGDLSVYWYQQSLDQGLQFLIQYYNGEERAKGNILERFSAQQFPDLHSELNLSSLELGDSALYFCASSQVGSQRETQYFGPGTRLLVL.

The chain joins TRBV21-1 to TRBJ1-1; the table assigns TRBD1, which was not confirmed against the DNA. TRBV21-1 is reported as a pseudogene. The CDR3 is 13 residues long. CDR3 in amino acids: CASSPQDLKLVFF. Written as DNA, the CDR3 is TGTGCCAGCAGCCCACAGGATTTGAAGTTGGTTTTCTTT.

The V call is TRBV5-1, the J call TRBJ2-3, with a tentative D call TRBD1 (6 bases). The CDR3 consists of 16 residues. Between the trimmed V and J ends, which lost 3 bases and 2 bases, there was a span of 16 bases. Per the germline V gene, CDR1 is SGHRS and CDR2 is YFSETQ. The CDR3 bases are TGCGCCAGCAGCTCACTTGGGGGCGACGACACAGATACGCAGTATTTT. Protein sequence: CASSSLGGDDTDTQYF.

The chain carries TRBV6-1 and TRBJ2-7; D is ambiguous. Trimming stripped 6 bases from V and 1 base from J, with 10 bases between. The length of the CDR3 is 13 residues. Germline values: CDR1 MNHNS, CDR2 SASEGT. The CDR3 reads CASRVRSSYEQYF. The CDR3 DNA reads TGTGCCAGCAGGGTGAGGAGTTCCTACGAGCAGTACTTC.

This clone has a single count. This chain joins TRBV5-4 and TRBJ2-3; D is unclear. Trimming took off 0 bases at V and 0 bases at J, with 5 bases between the two ends. The CDR3 totals 14 residues. Germline assignment: CDR1 SGHNT and CDR2 YYREEE (reference sequence). The CDR3 protein is CASSLASSTDTQYF. In DNA, the CDR3 is TGTGCCAGCAGCTTGGCCTCCAGCACAGATACGCAGTATTTT. The full variable domain, completed using reference TRBV5-4 and TRBJ2-3, is ETGVTQSPTHLIKTRGQQVTLRCSSQSGHNTVSWYQQALGQGPQFIFQYYREEENGRGNFPPRFSGLQFPNYSSELNVNALELDDSALYLCASSLASSTDTQYFGPGTRLTVL.

The J gene is TRBJ2-7, the V gene TRBV11-3; TRBD2 is a possible D gene (6 bases). V lost 1 base and J lost 1, with 11 bases in between. The CDR3 contains 15 residues. CDR1 SGHNT and CDR2 YENEEA come from the germline V gene. The CDR3 reads CASSLGGALSYEQYF. CDR3 DNA sequence: TGTGCCAGCAGCTTAGGCGGGGCCCTTTCCTACGAGCAGTACTTC.

This clone has just one count. V and J are TRBV11-3 and TRBJ1-1; the D is unclear. Germline V CDR1 and CDR2: SGHNT, YENEEA. Trimming removed 4 bases at V and 7 bases at J, with 10 bases between. This CDR3 is built from 12 residues. The CDR3 loop reads CASSSFGDEAFF. For the CDR3, the DNA is TGTGCCAGCAGCTCTTTCGGTGATGAAGCTTTCTTT.

The gene calls are TRBV6-1 and TRBJ2-3, with D tentatively TRBD2 (5 bases). The CDR3 is 11 residues long. V was pared by 7 bases and J by 6 bases, with 8 bases between. CDR1 MNHNS and CDR2 SASEGT come from the germline V gene. The CDR3 DNA reads as TGTGCCAGCAACCCGGGGGATACGCAGTATTTT. It encodes CASNPGDTQYF.

This clone was recorded only once. The chain combines TRBV29-1 with TRBJ2-7, with 7 nucleotides matching TRBD1. Trimming cost V 6 bases and J 1 base; bases outside gene matches: 9. The germline gives CDR1 SQVTM, CDR2 ANQGSEA. CDR3 length equals 14 residues. CDR3 protein: CSVKYRGDSYEQYF. CDR3 in DNA: TGCAGCGTAAAATACAGGGGAGATTCCTACGAGCAGTACTTC.

Regarding this clone: A read error is likely here: a far larger clone is one base away. This chain joins TRBV9 and TRBJ2-7, with 10 positions matching TRBD2. The CDR3 consists of 14 residues. With V trimmed by 5 bases and J by 4 bases, 6 bases remained unmatched. In germline, CDR1 is SGDLS, CDR2 YYNGEE. Here the CDR3 reads CASSGAGGIYEQYF. The CDR3 DNA follows: TGTGCCAGCAGTGGAGCGGGGGGGATATACGAGCAGTACTTC. Together with reference TRBV9 and TRBJ2-7, the CDR3 gives the full variable domain: DSGVTQTPKHLITATGQRVTLRCSPRSGDLSVYWYQQSLDQGLQFLIQYYNGEERAKGNILERFSAQQFPDLHSELNLSSLELGDSALYFCASSGAGGIYEQYFGPGTRLTVT.

The chain joins TRBV7-3 to TRBJ1-2, with D possibly matching TRBD1 (5 bases). CDR1 is SGHTA and CDR2 is FQGTGA in the germline V gene. Trimming pared 5 bases from V and 5 bases from J, leaving 15 bases between. This CDR3 comprises 14 residues. The chain's CDR3 is CASSPIDSLYGYTF. The CDR3 nucleotides are TGTGCCAGCAGCCCCATTGACAGCCTATATGGCTACACCTTC.

The chain couples TRBV6-5 to TRBJ2-7, with D tentatively TRBD1 or TRBD2 (6 bases each). Trimming took off 8 bases at V and 6 bases at J, with 14 bases between the two ends. CDR1 and CDR2 from the germline V gene are MNHEY and SVGAGI. The CDR3 sequence is 12 residues long. CDR3: CASGGQLGEQYF. CDR3 coding DNA: TGTGCCAGCGGGGGGCAACTGGGCGAGCAGTACTTC.

This chain joins TRBV19 and TRBJ2-5; weak D call: TRBD2 (6 bases). The ends were cut back, 3 bases at V and 1 base at J, with 6 bases in the middle. Germline V gene sequence: CDR1 LNHDA, CDR2 SQIVND (reference sequence). This CDR3 has 13 residues. The CDR3 here is CASSIGGQETQYF. For the CDR3, the DNA is TGTGCCAGTAGTATCGGGGGCCAAGAGACCCAGTACTTC.